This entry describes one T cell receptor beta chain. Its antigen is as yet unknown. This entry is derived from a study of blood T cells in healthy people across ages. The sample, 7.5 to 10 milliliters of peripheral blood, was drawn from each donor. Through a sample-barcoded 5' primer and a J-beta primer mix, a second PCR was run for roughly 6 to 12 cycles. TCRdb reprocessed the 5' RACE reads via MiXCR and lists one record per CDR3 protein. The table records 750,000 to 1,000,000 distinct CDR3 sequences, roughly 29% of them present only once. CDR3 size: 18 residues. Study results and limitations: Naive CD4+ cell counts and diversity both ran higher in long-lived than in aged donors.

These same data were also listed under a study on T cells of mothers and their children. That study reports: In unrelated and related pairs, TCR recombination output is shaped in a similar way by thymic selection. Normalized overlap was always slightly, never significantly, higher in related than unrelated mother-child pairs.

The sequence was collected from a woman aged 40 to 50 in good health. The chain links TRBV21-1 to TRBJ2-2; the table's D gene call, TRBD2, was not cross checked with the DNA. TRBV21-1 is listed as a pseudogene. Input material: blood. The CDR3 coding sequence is TGTGCCAGCAGCAATGGGGGACTAGCGGAATCGAACACCGGGGAGCTGTTTTTT. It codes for CASSNGGLAESNTGELFF.